A selection of T cell receptor beta chains follows, all from one sample in a study of CD8 T cells in Susac syndrome. MiXCR, run by TCRdb on the immunoSEQ multiplex PCR reads, gives a single entry per CDR3 protein. Of over 350,000 distinct CDR3 sequences listed, roughly 85% are singletons. The sample taken for sequencing was CD8+ T cells from PBMCs. These receptors came from a human donor with multiple sclerosis. The CDR3 runs from the conserved cysteine through the conserved F or W. A D gene is named only where the DNA matches it firmly. Clone size, where shown, is once, few, many, or a class for clones that have expanded.

j_call clone_size d_call v_call cdr3_nt cdr3_aa
TRBJ1-1 . . TRBV27 TGTGCCAGCAGTTCTAAAGACGCGAACACTGAAGCTTTCTTT CASSSKDANTEAFF
TRBJ2-1 . . TRBV7-9 TGTGCCAGCAGCTTAGCGGGAGAAGAGGGCAATGAGCAGTTCTTC CASSLAGEEGNEQFF
TRBJ1-3 once . TRBV6-5 TGTGCCAGCAGCAAGTCCGGGCAGGGCCATTCCATATATTTT CASSKSGQGHSIYF
TRBJ2-3 . TRBD2 TRBV12-3/TRBV12-4 TGTGCCAGCAGCCATACTAGCGGGGCCGATACGCAGTATTTT CASSHTSGADTQYF
TRBJ2-2 . . TRBV6-1 TGTGCCACCTTAACTCCCATACGCACCGGGGAGCTGTTTTTT CATLTPIRTGELFF
TRBJ1-1 . TRBD1 TRBV5-1 TGCGCCAGCAGCCGCCCGGGACAGGGCCCTATGAACACTGAAGCTTTCTTT CASSRPGQGPMNTEAFF
TRBJ2-7 . . TRBV6-6 TGTGCCAGCAGTCCGGGACAACCAACGGAGCAGTACTTC CASSPGQPTEQYF
TRBJ2-2 . . TRBV14 TGTGCCAGCAGCCAAGTTGTCAGGACCTACACCGGGGAGCTGTTTTTT CASSQVVRTYTGELFF
TRBJ2-1 few TRBD2 TRBV6-1 TGTGCCAGCATTGTTAGCGGGGCGGTCTATGAGCAGTTCTTC CASIVSGAVYEQFF
TRBJ2-1 . . TRBV4-1 TGCGCCAGCAGTCACGATGGGAGTCTATCCTACAATGAGCAGTTCTTC CASSHDGSLSYNEQFF
TRBJ1-1 . TRBD1 TRBV20-1 TGCAGTGCCCTAGGGGACAGAACAGGGGGCACTGAAGCTTTCTTT CSALGDRTGGTEAFF
TRBJ2-2 . . TRBV2 TGTGCCAGCACCTTTAGACGATACCCGAACACCGGGGAGCTGTTTTTT CASTFRRYPNTGELFF
TRBJ2-1 . TRBD2 TRBV3-1 TGTGCCAGCACCACGGACAGCGGGAGGGGGAATGAGCAGTTCTTC CASTTDSGRGNEQFF
TRBJ2-3 once . TRBV11-2 TGTGCCAGCAGCCCAGAAGATACGCAGTATTTT CASSPEDTQYF
TRBJ2-7 . . TRBV7-9 TGTGCCAGCAGCTTAGCGCCAGCGAGCTACGAGCAGTACTTC CASSLAPASYEQYF
TRBJ1-6 . TRBD1 TRBV6-5 TGTGCCAGCAGTTCGATCGGACAGGGGTGGGCACCCCTCCACTTT CASSSIGQGWAPLHF
TRBJ2-1 . . TRBV6-5 TGTGCCAGCAGTTTCCCTCCGGACATCCTCTTCGGCGATGAGCAGTTCTTC CASSFPPDILFGDEQFF
TRBJ1-1 . . TRBV27 TGTGCCAGCAGTTTATCTTCCGTGTCTGAAGCTTTCTTT CASSLSSVSEAFF
TRBJ2-7 . TRBD2 TRBV3-1 TGTGCCAGCACCCCGGGGGGGCTGCAGGACGAGCAGTACTTC CASTPGGLQDEQYF
TRBJ2-1 . TRBD2 TRBV29-1 TGCAGCGCCTCGTTTAGCGGGACGAATGAGCAGTTCTTC CSASFSGTNEQFF
TRBJ1-5 . . TRBV7-6 TGTGCCAGCAGCTTAGATCCAGGGAATCAGCCCCAGCATTTT CASSLDPGNQPQHF
TRBJ2-1 . TRBD2 TRBV2 TGTGCCAGCAGTGATTTTGCTAGCGGGAGGCCCGAGCAGTTCTTC CASSDFASGRPEQFF
TRBJ2-1 . . TRBV27 TGTGCCAGCGCCCTTTCTCCTCGGGAGCAGTTCTTC CASALSPREQFF
TRBJ1-4 . . TRBV2 TGTGCCAGATCCGCAGGGACCTATAATGAAAAACTGTTTTTT CARSAGTYNEKLFF
TRBJ2-1 . TRBD2 TRBV27 TGTGCCAGCAGTTTCGCTCAGATGGCGGGGGCCTACAATGAGCAGTTCTTC CASSFAQMAGAYNEQFF
TRBJ2-1 . . TRBV7-8 TGTGCCGGCACCGACGGGACGGCGTCCTACAATGAGCAGTTCTTC CAGTDGTASYNEQFF
TRBJ2-1 . TRBD1 TRBV14 TGTGCCAGCAGCCAACTATCGAGGGGCGAGGGGGCCGGGAATGAGCAGTTCTTC CASSQLSRGEGAGNEQFF
TRBJ2-1 . TRBD2 TRBV11-3 TGTGCCAGCAGCTTGGTCAAAGTAGCGGGGGCGGGTGAGCAGTTCTTC CASSLVKVAGAGEQFF
TRBJ1-5 . . TRBV12-3/TRBV12-4 TGTGCCAGCAGTCGGACATTTAGCAATCAGCCCCAGCATTTT CASSRTFSNQPQHF
TRBJ2-7 . . TRBV7-6 TGTGCCAGCAGCTCTGCACAGGGCCCCTACGAGCAGTACTTC CASSSAQGPYEQYF
TRBJ2-7 . TRBD1 TRBV6-1 TGTGCCAGCAGGGAGGAACCCGGGACAGTCTCCTACGAGCAGTACTTC CASREEPGTVSYEQYF
TRBJ2-7 . TRBD2 TRBV6-1 TGTGCCAGCAGTGAAGCTTACTGGGACTACCCCTACGAGCAGTACTTC CASSEAYWDYPYEQYF
TRBJ1-2 . . TRBV6-1 TGTGCCAGCAGTGGTATCGGGAATGCGCATGGCTACACCTTC CASSGIGNAHGYTF
TRBJ2-3 few TRBD2 TRBV11-2 TGTGCCAGCAGCCAACCACTCGGGACTAGCGGTCCAGATACGCAGTATTTT CASSQPLGTSGPDTQYF
TRBJ1-1 . . TRBV30 TGTGCCTGGAGTTCAGGACCCACTGAAGCTTTCTTT CAWSSGPTEAFF
TRBJ1-6 once . TRBV10-3 TGTGCCATCAGTGAGTTGGGAGACAGGCAGTCCGCCCTCCACTTT CAISELGDRQSALHF
TRBJ1-2 . . TRBV11-2 TGTGCCAGCAGCTTACCCTACAAAGGGGAAATTAACTATGGCTACACCTTC CASSLPYKGEINYGYTF
TRBJ2-2 once TRBD1 TRBV7-6 TGTGCCAGCAGCTTTCCGGGACAGGGACAGCCCGGGGAGCTGTTTTTT CASSFPGQGQPGELFF
TRBJ1-3 . . TRBV29-1 TGCAGCGTTGAAGATCTTCGGCTAGGGGAGGGAGGAAACACCATATATTTT CSVEDLRLGEGGNTIYF
TRBJ1-1 . . TRBV27 TGTGCCAGCAGTTTAAGCGGCCCCAACACTGAAGCTTTCTTT CASSLSGPNTEAFF
TRBJ1-2 . . TRBV29-1 TGCAGCGTTGAGGTCTCGAGGAGCTATGGCTACACCTTC CSVEVSRSYGYTF
TRBJ1-5 . . TRBV30 TGTGCCTGGAGCTCGGACACCTCACCGGGGCAGCCCCAGCATTTT CAWSSDTSPGQPQHF
TRBJ2-3 . TRBD2 TRBV7-8 TGTGCCAGCAGCTTAGTTCCTAGCGGGAGGATGGATACGCAGTATTTT CASSLVPSGRMDTQYF
TRBJ1-2 . TRBD1 TRBV5-1 TGCGCCAGCAGCCACTGGACAGGCGCTGGCTACACCTTC CASSHWTGAGYTF
TRBJ2-1 . TRBD2 TRBV9 TGTGCCAGCAGCGTGGATGGGACTAGCTACAATGAGCAGTTCTTC CASSVDGTSYNEQFF
TRBJ2-7 once TRBD2 TRBV4-1 TGCGCCAGCAGCCTTTCTAGCGGGAGTGCTTACGAGCAGTACTTC CASSLSSGSAYEQYF
TRBJ2-5 . . TRBV4-1 TGCGCCAGCAGCCTTCTCTCGGGGTTGGAGACCCAGTACTTC CASSLLSGLETQYF
TRBJ1-1 . . TRBV27 TGTGCCAGCGGGCCTTTAATCTCTTTCGAGGCTTTCTTT CASGPLISFEAFF
TRBJ2-2 . TRBD2 TRBV7-6 TGTGCCAGCAGCTTAGAGCGGGAGACCGGGGAGCTGTTTTTT CASSLERETGELFF
TRBJ2-3 . . TRBV6-5 TGTGCCAGCAGTTACTCGACTGGAGATACGCAGTATTTT CASSYSTGDTQYF
TRBJ2-1 . . TRBV6-1 TGTGCCAGCAGTGGAGGTTTTCGGCGAACCTACAATGAGCAGTTCTTC CASSGGFRRTYNEQFF